This T cell receptor beta chain derives from a study of T cell responses to AZD1222 COVID-19 vaccine. Study background: Investigators merged groups given second doses at roughly 4 or roughly 12 weeks.

About this clone itself: Antigen unknown.

Points from the study as a whole: A rise in Spike-specific TCR breadth and depth followed two AZD1222 doses. Spike was spanned by vaccine-associated CD4 TCRs, with dominance at 160-218 and 743-854. Just 6 or 7 people given AZD1222 tested seropositive at baseline.

Method: immunoSEQ multiplex PCR; TCRdb's copy keeps in-frame clones and lacks some. The top ten hold around 4.4% of the sample, which has roughly 110,000 clones, about nine tenths seen once. The germline gives CDR1 SGHRS, CDR2 YFSETQ. The CDR3 contains 13 residues. V dropped 9 bases and J dropped 0 bases, with 13 bases sitting between them. The sequence came from an adult in good health. Sequencing was performed on peripheral blood, taken on day 0 of AZD1222 vaccination. The chain carries TRBV5-1 and TRBJ2-7; no clear D gene. The CDR3 reads CAIPDESSYEQYF. In DNA, the CDR3 is TGCGCCATCCCGGACGAGAGCTCCTACGAGCAGTACTTC.